One T cell receptor beta chain is described in this entry. The antigen is not known. Treatment noted: roughly 19 received Ad26.COV2.S at low or high dose, single or two shots; 5 received placebo; per-sample allocation not given. It was on day 63 after the first vaccine or placebo injection that samples were taken. The sample is drawn from a study of Ad26.COV2.S vaccination and SARS-CoV-2 variants. Generated by immunoSEQ multiplex PCR, the TCRdb table keeps only in-frame clones and is missing some. The table records 360,000 or so clones, approximately 89% of them present only once. Study-level points and caveats: Spike-specific TCR breadth was greater in vaccine than placebo recipients.

The source is a person between 18 and 65 years old who received the Ad26.COV2.S COVID-19 vaccine or a placebo. Source: peripheral blood, taken in a trial of Ad26.COV2.S vaccine versus placebo.

This chain's CDR3 is CASSLGTSKNEQFF. The CDR3 bases are TGTGCCAGCAGTTTAGGGACTAGCAAAAATGAGCAGTTCTTC. This chain uses TRBV28 with TRBJ2-1; TRBD2 aligns across 9 bases. The CDR3 is 14 amino acids. Per the germline V gene, CDR1 is MDHEN and CDR2 is SYDVKM. The J segment lost 7 bases and the V segment lost 2 bases, leaving 3 bases of the junction unmatched.